The 22 T cell receptor beta chains below all came from one sample that was sequenced in a study of blood T cell repertoires in COVID-19. Here immunoSEQ multiplex PCR was the method, and the copy in TCRdb shows in-frame clones only, minus some. The sample has just under 300,000 clones; approximately 86% are singletons. The sequencing sample was made of peripheral blood. The receptors derive from a man aged 70-80 years with acute or convalescent COVID-19.

This clone was seen a handful of times. The chain carries TRBV6-2 or TRBV6-3 and TRBJ2-1, with D perhaps TRBD1 (5 bases). The CDR3 covers 13 residues. V was trimmed by 5 bases and J by 10 bases, leaving 15 bases between them. CDR1 is MNHEY, CDR2 SVGEGT, per germline. The CDR3 DNA reads TGTGCCAGCAGTCACAAAACAGGTTCCGAGCAGTTCTTC. This sequence encodes CASSHKTGSEQFF.

The chain recombines TRBV29-1 with TRBJ1-2, with a tentative D call TRBD1 (6 bases). Per germline, CDR1 SQVTM and CDR2 ANQGSEA. V gave up 6 bases and J gave up 4 bases, with 21 bases separating them. The CDR3 loop spans 15 amino acids. CDR3 bases: TGCAGCGTAGCCGACGGTCCAGGGGCCCTCTATGGCTACACCTTC. Its translation is CSVADGPGALYGYTF.

V usage is TRBV28 and J usage is TRBJ1-6, with 10 bases fitting TRBD1. Germline V lookup: CDR1 MDHEN, CDR2 SYDVKM. This CDR3 region has 15 residues. Trimming removed 6 bases from V and 9 bases from J; junction bases left unmatched: 8. CDR3 residues: CASSPMTGGGSPLHF. CDR3 bases: TGTGCCAGCAGCCCTATGACAGGGGGCGGTTCACCCCTCCACTTT.

The V and J genes are TRBV25-1 and TRBJ1-1, with TRBD1 identical over 8 bases. CDR1 and CDR2 from the germline V gene are MGHDK and SYGVNS. The V segment lost 5 bases and the J segment 3 bases; nucleotides outside the gene matches: 5. The CDR3 has 14 residues. The DNA for the CDR3 is TGTGCCAGCAGTCTGGACAGGGAGTACACTGAAGCTTTCTTT. It translates to CASSLDREYTEAFF. Supplemented by reference TRBV25-1 and TRBJ1-1, the full variable domain reads EADIYQTPRYLVIGTGKKITLECSQTMGHDKMYWYQQDPGMELHLIHYSYGVNSTEKGDLSSESTVSRIRTEHFPLTLESARPSHTSQYLCASSLDREYTEAFFGQGTRLTVV.

The V call is TRBV4-1, the J call TRBJ1-2; the D is unclear. Trimming removed 0 bases from V and 10 bases from J, with 18 bases in between. CDR1 MGHRA and CDR2 YSYEKL come from the germline V gene. The CDR3 is 15 amino acids. The CDR3, as DNA: TGCGCCAGCAGCCAAGAATTTCCTAGGTCAGCTTACTACACCTTC. Translating it yields CASSQEFPRSAYYTF.

This chain links TRBV30 with TRBJ1-6, with 10 positions matching TRBD1. Germline trimming cut 1 base from V and 10 bases from J; bases unmatched to any gene: 4. Looked up from germline, CDR1 is GTSNPN and CDR2 is SVGIG (reference sequence). The CDR3 consists of 14 residues. The CDR3 DNA reads TGTGCCTGGAGTGCCGGGACAGGGGACTCACCCCTCCACTTT. Its protein is CAWSAGTGDSPLHF.

The chain combines TRBV9 with TRBJ2-1; 9 bases are shared with TRBD2. Germline CDR1 is SGDLS and CDR2 is YYNGEE. V was pared by 0 bases and J by 13 bases, with 2 bases of the junction left unmatched. The CDR3 covers 12 residues. Here the CDR3 reads CASSVVAGVQFF. CDR3 sequence (DNA): TGTGCCAGCAGCGTAGTAGCGGGAGTTCAGTTCTTC. Together with reference TRBV9 and TRBJ2-1, the CDR3 gives the full variable domain: DSGVTQTPKHLITATGQRVTLRCSPRSGDLSVYWYQQSLDQGLQFLIQYYNGEERAKGNILERFSAQQFPDLHSELNLSSLELGDSALYFCASSVVAGVQFFGPGTRLTVL.

The CDR3 spells CSGGLNTEAFF. The CDR3 bases are TGCAGCGGAGGCCTGAACACTGAAGCTTTCTTT. The rearrangement uses TRBV29-1 and TRBJ1-1; D is unclear. V was pared by 7 bases and J by 0 bases, with 6 bases between. CDR1 SQVTM and CDR2 ANQGSEA come from the germline V gene. The CDR3 is 11 residues long.

CDR3 protein: CASSPASGNEQFF. CDR3 bases: TGTGCCAGCAGCCCAGCTAGCGGCAATGAGCAGTTCTTC. This sequence joins TRBV7-2 and TRBJ2-1; TRBD2 matches at 7 bases. This CDR3 has 13 amino acids. Germline loops: CDR1 SGHTA, CDR2 FQGNSA. The junction had 4 bases not matched to a gene; V was cut back by 5 bases and J by 6 bases.

The J gene is TRBJ2-1, the V gene TRBV20-1, with 12 bases aligning to TRBD2. Germline assignment: CDR1 DFQATT and CDR2 SNEGSKA (reference sequence). V lost 3 bases and J lost 15; bases outside the gene matches: 6. The CDR3 spans 12 residues. Written as DNA, the CDR3 is TGCAGTGCTAGTCTAGCGGGAGGGCCTTCGTTCTTC. It codes for CSASLAGGPSFF.

The chain uses TRBV24-1 and TRBJ2-2, with TRBD2 matching 8 bases. J gave up 1 base and V 10 bases, and 7 bases lay outside the gene matches. The CDR3 is 15 residues long. Germline lookup yields CDR1 KGHDR and CDR2 SFDVKD. CDR3 sequence: CATSPAGGNTGELFF. The CDR3 DNA sequence: TGTGCCACTAGTCCCGCGGGGGGGAACACCGGGGAGCTGTTTTTT.

The chain has TRBV11-1 and TRBJ2-5, with TRBD2 as a possible D gene (7 bases). CDR3 length: 15 amino acids. Germline loops: CDR1 SGHAT, CDR2 FQDESV (reference sequence). The V gene lost 0 bases and the J gene lost 5 bases, with 13 bases spanning the gap. The CDR3, as DNA: TGTGCCAGCAGCTTAGCCGGTGCGGGGGCCGAGACCCAGTACTTC. Translation gives CASSLAGAGAETQYF.

This chain joins TRBV4-2 and TRBJ1-2; D is possibly TRBD1 (5 bases). There are 15 residues in the CDR3. Trimming pared 0 bases from V and 1 base from J, leaving 9 bases between. Per germline, CDR1 LGHNA and CDR2 YNFKEQ. For the CDR3, the DNA is TGTGCCAGCAGCCAAGATAAAGGGGTTAACTATGGCTACACCTTC. Encoded protein: CASSQDKGVNYGYTF.

The J gene is TRBJ2-7, the V gene TRBV6-2 or TRBV6-3; 13 nucleotides align to TRBD2. The CDR3 is made up of 15 amino acids. With 2 bases clipped from V and 7 bases from J, the junction kept 5 bases outside the gene matches. CDR1 is MNHEY, CDR2 SVGEGT, per germline. The CDR3 DNA follows: TGTGCCAGCAGTTACCGGACTAGCGGGAGTACAGAGCAGTACTTC. This codes for CASSYRTSGSTEQYF.

In DNA form, the CDR3 reads TGTGCCAGCAATGTAGGGGATATTAACTATGGCTACACCTTC. Protein product: CASNVGDINYGYTF. The rearrangement uses TRBV6-5 and TRBJ1-2; D perhaps matches TRBD1 (5 bases). Germline loops: CDR1 MNHEY, CDR2 SVGAGI. The CDR3 has 14 residues. V lost 7 bases to trimming and J lost 1 base, with 13 bases between them.

V gene TRBV9 combines with J gene TRBJ1-2; perhaps TRBD1 as D (5 bases). In germline, CDR1 is SGDLS, CDR2 YYNGEE. V dropped 0 bases and J dropped 5 bases, with 14 bases sitting between them. The CDR3 length is 15 residues. CDR3 coding DNA: TGTGCCAGCAGCGTAGCCGGACAAAAGAGTTATGGCTACACCTTC. This encodes CASSVAGQKSYGYTF.

The chain couples TRBV7-8 to TRBJ2-7; 13 bases align to TRBD2. The V segment lost 5 bases and the J segment 4 bases; nucleotides outside the gene matches: 8. This CDR3 region has 16 residues. Germline V gene data show CDR1 as SGHVS and CDR2 as FQNEAQ. Here the CDR3 DNA reads TGTGCCAGCAGCAAGCGACTAGCGGGGGGATCTTACGAGCAGTACTTC. Its translation: CASSKRLAGGSYEQYF.

The CDR3 DNA sequence: TGTGCCAGTAGTGTCACTCGGGTCTCTAGCTCTGGGGCCAACGTCCTGACTTTC. This gives the protein CASSVTRVSSSGANVLTF. The genes are TRBV19 and TRBJ2-6; unclear D gene. Germline CDR1 reads LNHDA; CDR2 reads SQIVND (reference sequence). The CDR3 spans 18 residues. The ends were cut back, 5 bases at V and 0 bases at J, with 17 bases in the middle.

V is TRBV28 and J is TRBJ2-3, with TRBD1 identical over 10 bases. Germline values: CDR1 MDHEN, CDR2 SYDVKM. The CDR3 sequence is 16 residues long. After removal of 5 bases from V and 3 bases from J, the junction contained 8 bases not matched to a gene. CDR3 protein: CASSARGQGRTDTQYF. The CDR3 region has the DNA TGTGCCAGCAGTGCACGGGGACAGGGGAGAACAGATACGCAGTATTTT.

The rearrangement links TRBV18 to TRBJ1-1, with D perhaps matching TRBD1 (6 bases). Per the germline V gene, CDR1 is KGHSH and CDR2 is LQKENI. The V end was cut by 3 bases, the J end by 4 bases, with 15 bases between. The CDR3 totals 15 residues. CDR3 loop: CASSPRQGRSTEAFF. DNA for the CDR3: TGTGCCAGCTCACCGCGCCAGGGGCGGAGCACTGAAGCTTTCTTT.

Concerning this clone itself: This specimen includes other DNA sequences encoding the same CDR3. V usage is TRBV5-1 and J usage is TRBJ1-1; the D gene is possibly TRBD1 (5 bases). Germline CDR1 and CDR2: SGHRS and YFSETQ. Trimming left V 3 bases short and J 3 bases short, with 12 bases between. CDR3 size: 14 residues. The CDR3 sequence is CASSSQGGDTEAFF. DNA of the CDR3: TGCGCCAGCAGCTCCCAGGGTGGCGACACTGAAGCTTTCTTT.

The chain links TRBV4-2 to TRBJ1-5; 9 bases are a match to TRBD1. The junction had 4 bases not matched to a gene; V was cut back by 0 bases and J by 4 bases. The CDR3 loop spans 16 amino acids. Germline CDR1 LGHNA, CDR2 YNFKEQ. This CDR3 reads CASSQDWDRDNQPQHF. The DNA of the CDR3 is TGTGCCAGCAGCCAAGATTGGGACAGGGATAATCAGCCCCAGCATTTT.